The 15 T cell receptor beta chains presented below share a single source sample, sequenced in a study of T-cell memory formation after mild COVID-19. Via MiXCR, TCRdb re-called the 5' RACE reads, giving one row per CDR3 protein. The sample carries around 510,000 distinct CDR3 sequences, 20% to 25% recorded once. Sequencing was carried out using PBMCs or a T cell subset sorted from them (not recorded which). The source of these receptors is an adult woman who had mild COVID-19 (a few samples of this study predate the infection). Cell type and time point are not known.

This clonotype was counted only a few times. The chain links TRBV20-1 to TRBJ2-5, with D unclear. CDR3 length equals 14 residues. Between the trimmed V and J ends, which lost 5 bases and 4 bases, there was a span of 17 bases. Looked up from germline, CDR1 is DFQATT and CDR2 is SNEGSKA (reference sequence). The CDR3 reads CSAQRPSGGETQYF. The CDR3 region has the DNA TGCAGTGCTCAGCGACCTTCCGGCGGAGAGACCCAGTACTTC.

This chain links TRBV7-9 with TRBJ2-7; 10 bases line up with TRBD2. Trimming cost V 5 bases and J 4 bases; bases outside gene matches: 20. Germline V CDR1 and CDR2: SEHNR, FQNEAQ (reference sequence). The CDR3 covers 19 residues. The CDR3: CASSPLLGAGGPLSYEQYF. CDR3 in DNA: TGTGCCAGCAGCCCCCTTTTGGGAGCGGGAGGGCCTCTATCGTACGAGCAGTACTTC.

This clonotype has more than one count but fewer than ten. The chain has TRBV5-5 and TRBJ1-6; D is uncertain. Trimming pared 0 bases from V and 4 bases from J, leaving 11 bases between. CDR3 length: 16 amino acids. The V gene's germline CDR1 is SGHKS and CDR2 YYEKEE (reference sequence). Written as DNA, the CDR3 is TGTGCCAGCAGCTTGGGTCAGGCAATTTATAATTCACCCCTCCACTTT. This sequence encodes CASSLGQAIYNSPLHF.

This sequence joins TRBV2 and TRBJ2-5; D is perhaps TRBD2 (6 bases). The CDR3 contains 13 residues. V shed 1 base and J shed 9 bases, with 12 bases lying between them. Germline CDR1 SNHLY, CDR2 FYNNEI. The DNA for the CDR3 is TGTGCCAGCAGTGAAGGGTGGGGGGAAGCCCAGTACTTC. Translated: CASSEGWGEAQYF.

This clonotype turned up a few times. DNA of the CDR3: TGTGCCAGCAGTCTCAGGGGGCTCCTGAACACTGAAGCTTTCTTT. This gives the protein CASSLRGLLNTEAFF. The V gene is TRBV12-3 or TRBV12-4, the J gene TRBJ1-1; the match to TRBD1 covers 8 bases. The trim removed 5 bases at V and 0 bases at J, leaving 5 bases unmatched. The CDR3 extends over 15 amino acids.

The sample holds many counts of this clonotype. The chain has TRBV12-3 or TRBV12-4 and TRBJ2-1; D is undetermined. The V end lost 3 bases, the J end lost 9 bases, and 12 bases lay between the germline ends. The CDR3 contains 13 residues. CDR3 sequence (DNA): TGTGCCAGCAGTTTTCACCCGGCAGGTGAGCAGTTCTTC. Its translation is CASSFHPAGEQFF.

This clonotype was seen more than once but under ten times. The V and J genes are TRBV18 and TRBJ2-1; 10 nucleotides line up with TRBD2. Losses at the gene ends were 3 bases for V and 1 base for J; bases not matched to a gene: 15. Germline-derived CDR1 and CDR2 are KGHSH and LQKENI. The CDR3 length is 20 residues. For the CDR3, the DNA is TGTGCCAGCTCACCCACTAGGTTAGCGGGAGGTAAAGGATCCTACAATGAGCAGTTCTTC. Amino acids: CASSPTRLAGGKGSYNEQFF.

The chain joins TRBV12-3 or TRBV12-4 to TRBJ2-1; 7 bases agree with TRBD2. With V trimmed by 3 bases and J by 5 bases, 4 bases remained unmatched. The CDR3 is 14 amino acids. CDR3 residues: CASSFEAGNNEQFF. CDR3 in DNA: TGTGCCAGCAGTTTTGAAGCGGGGAACAATGAGCAGTTCTTC.

This clonotype was seen a handful of times. V and J are TRBV5-1 and TRBJ2-1; 7 nucleotides line up with TRBD1. CDR1 and CDR2 (germline): SGHRS, YFSETQ. CDR3 length equals 12 residues. With 4 bases clipped from V and 5 bases from J, the junction kept 0 bases outside the gene matches. CDR3 loop: CASSQGDNEQFF. The CDR3 DNA reads as TGCGCCAGCAGCCAGGGGGACAATGAGCAGTTCTTC.

The chain is built from TRBV20-1 and TRBJ1-2; D remains ambiguous. The V and J ends lost 6 bases and 0 bases respectively, with 23 bases between them. The length of the CDR3 is 17 residues. In germline, CDR1 is DFQATT, CDR2 SNEGSKA (reference sequence). The CDR3 DNA is TGCAGTGCCCCTCAATCACGGCAGGCAGGAGCTAACTATGGCTACACCTTC. Amino acids: CSAPQSRQAGANYGYTF.

The table lists this clonotype with a few counts. CDR3 loop: CASSSGHISTDTQYF. For the CDR3, the DNA is TGTGCCAGCAGCTCGGGACACATTTCTACGGATACGCAGTATTTT. V and J are TRBV7-3 and TRBJ2-3; D is possibly TRBD1 (6 bases). CDR1 is SGHTA, CDR2 FQGTGA, per germline. The CDR3 covers 15 residues. V shed 4 bases and J shed 6 bases, with 17 bases lying between them.

This chain links TRBV5-5 with TRBJ1-4; D not resolved. This CDR3 has 14 residues. CDR1 and CDR2 from the germline V gene are SGHKS and YYEKEE (reference sequence). V lost 2 bases to trimming and J lost 8 bases, with 13 bases between them. CDR3 DNA sequence: TGTGCCAGCAGCTTATATCGCAGGACCGAAAAACTGTTTTTT. Amino acid sequence: CASSLYRRTEKLFF. Based on the CDR3 plus reference TRBV5-5 and TRBJ1-4, the full variable domain is DAGVTQSPTHLIKTRGQQVTLRCSPISGHKSVSWYQQVLGQGPQFIFQYYEKEERGRGNFPDRFSARQFPNYSSELNVNALLLGDSALYLCASSLYRRTEKLFFGSGTQLSVL.

This rearrangement joins TRBV12-3 or TRBV12-4 to TRBJ2-7, with D hard to call. The CDR3 loop spans 12 amino acids. The V and J ends lost 6 bases and 2 bases respectively, with 8 bases between them. CDR3: CASSFNTYEQYF. CDR3 coding DNA: TGTGCCAGCAGCTTTAACACCTACGAGCAGTACTTC.

J is TRBJ1-3 and V is TRBV11-2; no clear D. Germline V CDR1 and CDR2: SGHAT, FQNNGV. V was trimmed by 1 base and J by 3 bases, leaving 10 bases between them. The CDR3 is 15 amino acids. CDR3 sequence reads: CASSLGGQDGNTIYF. CDR3 nucleotide sequence: TGTGCCAGCAGCTTAGGAGGGCAGGATGGAAACACCATATATTTT. The variable domain in full, with the rest retrieved from reference TRBV11-2 and TRBJ1-3, is EAGVAQSPRYKIIEKRQSVAFWCNPISGHATLYWYQQILGQGPKLLIQFQNNGVVDDSQLPKDRFSAERLKGVDSTLKIQPAKLEDSAVYLCASSLGGQDGNTIYFGEGSWLTVV.

The rearrangement uses TRBV7-2 and TRBJ2-3, with a weak D call TRBD2 (5 bases). This CDR3 region has 13 residues. V was cut by 4 bases and J by 4 bases, with 9 bases left in between. The germline V gene encodes CDR1 SGHTA and CDR2 FQGNSA. The CDR3 is CASSSHSADTQYF. As DNA, the CDR3 is TGTGCCAGCAGCTCCCATAGCGCAGATACGCAGTATTTT. Variable domain in full (rest from reference TRBV7-2 and TRBJ2-3): GAGVSQSPSNKVTEKGKDVELRCDPISGHTALYWYRQSLGQGLEFLIYFQGNSAPDKSGLPSDRFSAERTGGSVSTLTIQRTQQEDSAVYLCASSSHSADTQYFGPGTRLTVL.